The rows below give T cell receptor beta chains drawn from one sample of a study of T cell repertoires in aging, cancer and after chemotherapy. TCRdb reanalysed the multiplex PCR reads using MiXCR and keeps one entry per CDR3 protein. The data contain approximately 1,800 distinct CDR3 sequences, 25% to 30% of them seen just once; the ten biggest clones take up 49%. The sequenced material came from blood. Every receptor here comes from a human donor with a solid tumor. The CDR3 runs from the conserved cysteine through the conserved F or W. Fields, in order: clone size, V gene, D gene, J gene, CDR3 DNA, CDR3 protein. A D gene is named only where the DNA matches it firmly. The size of a clone is reported for some rows only, either as once, few or many, or as a class for expanded clones.

>few|TRBV28|.|TRBJ2-2
TGTGCCAGCAGTTTGGAAGGGGCAACCACCGGGGAGCTGTTTTTT
CASSLEGATTGELFF
>medium-sized|TRBV6-5|TRBD1|TRBJ2-3
TGTGCCAGCAGGGCCGGGACAGAAGGGGGTACGCAGTATTTT
CASRAGTEGGTQYF
>.|TRBV12-3/TRBV12-4|.|TRBJ1-2
TGTGCCAGCAGTTTTTCACAGGCCTATGGCTACACCTTC
CASSFSQAYGYTF
>large|TRBV29-1|TRBD2|TRBJ2-1
TGCAGCGTTGTGCGGGAGAACCACAATGAGCAGTTCTTC
CSVVRENHNEQFF
>.|TRBV29-1|TRBD1|TRBJ1-2
TGCAGCGTTGGGACAGGGGACGTTGGCTACACCTTC
CSVGTGDVGYTF
>medium-sized|TRBV30|.|TRBJ2-5
TGTGCCTGGAGTGTAGGCCTCCTTAAGTACTTC
CAWSVGLLKYF
>.|TRBV9|TRBD1|TRBJ2-5
TGTGCCAGCAGCTCGGGACAGGGTAGGGAGACCCAGTACTTC
CASSSGQGRETQYF
>.|TRBV30|.|TRBJ2-4
TGTGCCTGGGGGCCGGGGGCCAAAAACATTCAGTACTTC
CAWGPGAKNIQYF
>medium-sized|TRBV6-5|.|TRBJ2-1
TGTGCCAGCAGTTACGTCGCAGGCATCTCGGGGAATGAGCAGTTCTTC
CASSYVAGISGNEQFF
>once|TRBV7-6|.|TRBJ1-2
TGTGCCAGCAGCTTCCCGGGAAATCGGGCGGCTGGCTACACCTTC
CASSFPGNRAAGYTF
>once|TRBV20-1|TRBD2|TRBJ2-3
TGCAGTGCAACCTCTCCGCGGGGGGCCACAGATACGCAGTATTTT
CSATSPRGATDTQYF
>.|TRBV5-4|.|TRBJ2-7
TGTGCCAGCAGCTTGAGCACAGCCATCTACGAGCAGTACTTC
CASSLSTAIYEQYF
>few|TRBV6-2/TRBV6-3|.|TRBJ2-3
TGTGCCAGCTCAAGACCCTCGGATACGCAGTATTTT
CASSRPSDTQYF
>medium-sized|TRBV5-4|.|TRBJ2-7
TGTGCCAGCAGCTTGGGACAAGGTGACGAGCAGTACTTC
CASSLGQGDEQYF
>few|TRBV7-9|.|TRBJ1-2
TGTGCCAGCAGCCCCTCCTCTAACTATGGCTACACCTTC
CASSPSSNYGYTF
>.|TRBV20-1|.|TRBJ2-7
TGCAGTGCTAGTGACAGGTCGCTCTCCTACGAGCAGTACTTC
CSASDRSLSYEQYF
>.|TRBV7-2|TRBD1|TRBJ1-1
TGTGCCAGCAGCCCTGAAGGGACAGGCTACACTGAAGCTTTCTTT
CASSPEGTGYTEAFF
>medium-sized|TRBV30|TRBD1|TRBJ2-2
TGTGCCTGGAGTTTCCGGGACAGGGTTGCCGGGGAGCTGTTTTTT
CAWSFRDRVAGELFF
>.|TRBV5-4|.|TRBJ1-1
TGTGCCAGCAGCTTGAGAGGGAACACTGAAGCTTTCTTT
CASSLRGNTEAFF
>.|TRBV19|TRBD1|TRBJ1-1
TGTGCCAGTAGTATTCTAGGGCAGGGGGCCCGAAGGGAAGCTTTCTTT
CASSILGQGARREAFF
>.|TRBV28|.|TRBJ2-3
TGTGCCAGCAGTTTAGGACCTCGTAAGGATACGCAGTATTTT
CASSLGPRKDTQYF
>.|TRBV7-2|TRBD2|TRBJ2-1
TGTGCCAGCAGCTTAGCGGCTTTTAGCGGGAGGGCCTACAATGAGCAGTTCTTC
CASSLAAFSGRAYNEQFF
>once|TRBV6-6|.|TRBJ1-6
TGTGCCAGCAACCTCGGGGGGTCCAGAGAGTTACCCCTCCACTTT
CASNLGGSRELPLHF
>few|TRBV6-5|TRBD1|TRBJ1-1
TGTGCCAGCAGTTATAACAGGGGGGAAGACACTGAAGCTTTCTTT
CASSYNRGEDTEAFF
>once|TRBV2|.|TRBJ1-2
TGTGCCACAGAGGGGACCGGGGACTATGGCTACACCTTC
CATEGTGDYGYTF
>few|TRBV10-3|.|TRBJ1-4
TGTGCCATCAGCTTCGGGACGGGAGAAAATGAAAAACTGTTTTTT
CAISFGTGENEKLFF
>few|TRBV6-5|TRBD2|TRBJ2-7
TGTGCCAGTCGACTCGGACTAGCGGGCAACTACGAGCAGTACTTC
CASRLGLAGNYEQYF
>medium-sized|TRBV19|.|TRBJ1-1
TGTGCCAGTAGTATCTCGGGGGGAGCTGAAGCTTTCTTT
CASSISGGAEAFF